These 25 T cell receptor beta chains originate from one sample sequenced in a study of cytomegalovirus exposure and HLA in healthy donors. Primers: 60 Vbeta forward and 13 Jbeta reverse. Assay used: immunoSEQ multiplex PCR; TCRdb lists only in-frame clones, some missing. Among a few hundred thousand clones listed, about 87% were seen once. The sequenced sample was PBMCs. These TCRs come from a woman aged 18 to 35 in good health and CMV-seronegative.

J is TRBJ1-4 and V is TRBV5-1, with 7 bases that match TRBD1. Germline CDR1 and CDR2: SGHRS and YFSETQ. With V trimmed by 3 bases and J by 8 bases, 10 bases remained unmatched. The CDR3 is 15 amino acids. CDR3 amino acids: CASSSLGQGEEKLFF. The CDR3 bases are TGCGCCAGCAGCTCACTGGGCCAGGGGGAGGAAAAACTGTTTTTT.

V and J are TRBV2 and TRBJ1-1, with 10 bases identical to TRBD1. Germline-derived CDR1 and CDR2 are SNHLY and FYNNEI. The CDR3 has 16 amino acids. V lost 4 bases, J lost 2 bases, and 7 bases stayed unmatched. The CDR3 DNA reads TGTGCCAGCAGTGGACAGGGGGCGCGGATAAACACTGAAGCTTTCTTT. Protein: CASSGQGARINTEAFF. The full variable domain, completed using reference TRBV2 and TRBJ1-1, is EPEVTQTPSHQVTQMGQEVILRCVPISNHLYFYWYRQILGQKVEFLVSFYNNEISEKSEIFDDQFSVERPDGSNFTLKIRSTKLEDSAMYFCASSGQGARINTEAFFGQGTRLTVV.

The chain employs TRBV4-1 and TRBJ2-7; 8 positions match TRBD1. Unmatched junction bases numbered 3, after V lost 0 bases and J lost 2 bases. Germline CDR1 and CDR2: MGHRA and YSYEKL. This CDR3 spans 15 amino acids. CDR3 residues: CASSQDNRGTYEQYF. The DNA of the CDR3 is TGCGCCAGCAGCCAAGATAACAGGGGGACCTACGAGCAGTACTTC.

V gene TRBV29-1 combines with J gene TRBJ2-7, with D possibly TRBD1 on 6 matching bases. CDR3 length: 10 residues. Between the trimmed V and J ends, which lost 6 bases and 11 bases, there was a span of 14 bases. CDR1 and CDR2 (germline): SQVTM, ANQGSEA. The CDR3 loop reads CSVFDGDKYF. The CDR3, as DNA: TGCAGCGTCTTTGACGGGGACAAGTACTTC.

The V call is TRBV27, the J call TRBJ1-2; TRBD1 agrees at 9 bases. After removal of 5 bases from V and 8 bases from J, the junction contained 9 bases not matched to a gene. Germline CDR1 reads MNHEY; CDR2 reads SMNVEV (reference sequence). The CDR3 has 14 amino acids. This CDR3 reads CASSRRGTGYGYTF. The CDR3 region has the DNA TGTGCCAGCAGTCGCCGAGGGACAGGGTACGGCTACACCTTC.

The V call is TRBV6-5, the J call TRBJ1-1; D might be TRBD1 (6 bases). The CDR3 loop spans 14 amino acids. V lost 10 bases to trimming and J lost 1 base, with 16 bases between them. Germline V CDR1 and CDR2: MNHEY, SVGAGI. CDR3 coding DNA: TGTGCCACCTTCCTACAGGGTAAGAACACTGAAGCTTTCTTT. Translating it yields CATFLQGKNTEAFF.

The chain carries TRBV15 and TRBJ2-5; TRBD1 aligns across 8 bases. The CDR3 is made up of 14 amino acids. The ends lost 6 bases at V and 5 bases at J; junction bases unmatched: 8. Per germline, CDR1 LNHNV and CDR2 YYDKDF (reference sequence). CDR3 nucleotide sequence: TGTGCCACCAGGCAGCCCAGGGGGCTTGAGACCCAGTACTTC. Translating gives CATRQPRGLETQYF.

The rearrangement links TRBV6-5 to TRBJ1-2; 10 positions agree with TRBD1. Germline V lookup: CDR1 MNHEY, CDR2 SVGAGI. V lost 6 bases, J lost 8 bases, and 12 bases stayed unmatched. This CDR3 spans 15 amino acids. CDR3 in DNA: TGTGCCAGCAGCCGCAGACCGGGACAGGGGCCCGGCTACACCTTC. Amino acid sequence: CASSRRPGQGPGYTF.

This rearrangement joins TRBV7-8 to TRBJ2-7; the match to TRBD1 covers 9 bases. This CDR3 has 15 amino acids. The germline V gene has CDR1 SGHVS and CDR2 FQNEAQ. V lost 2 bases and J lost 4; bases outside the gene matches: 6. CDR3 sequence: CASSLSGQGFYEQYF. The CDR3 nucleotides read TGTGCCAGCAGCTTATCGGGACAGGGATTTTACGAGCAGTACTTC.

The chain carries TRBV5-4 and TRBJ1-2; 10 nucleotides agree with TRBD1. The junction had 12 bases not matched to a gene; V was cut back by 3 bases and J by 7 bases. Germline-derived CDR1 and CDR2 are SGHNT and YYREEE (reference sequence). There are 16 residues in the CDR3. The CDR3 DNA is TGTGCCAGCAGCTCAACCTACGGGACAGGGGAAGGTGGCTACACCTTC. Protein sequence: CASSSTYGTGEGGYTF. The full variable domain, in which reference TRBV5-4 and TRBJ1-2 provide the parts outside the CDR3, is ETGVTQSPTHLIKTRGQQVTLRCSSQSGHNTVSWYQQALGQGPQFIFQYYREEENGRGNFPPRFSGLQFPNYSSELNVNALELDDSALYLCASSSTYGTGEGGYTFGSGTRLTVV.

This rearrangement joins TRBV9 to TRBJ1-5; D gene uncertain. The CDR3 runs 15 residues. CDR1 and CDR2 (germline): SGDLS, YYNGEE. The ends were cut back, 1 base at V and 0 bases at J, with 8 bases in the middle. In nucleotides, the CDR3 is TGTGCCAGCAGCGTATATCCAGATAGCAATCAGCCCCAGCATTTT. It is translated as CASSVYPDSNQPQHF. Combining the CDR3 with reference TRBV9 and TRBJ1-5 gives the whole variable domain DSGVTQTPKHLITATGQRVTLRCSPRSGDLSVYWYQQSLDQGLQFLIQYYNGEERAKGNILERFSAQQFPDLHSELNLSSLELGDSALYFCASSVYPDSNQPQHFGDGTRLSIL.

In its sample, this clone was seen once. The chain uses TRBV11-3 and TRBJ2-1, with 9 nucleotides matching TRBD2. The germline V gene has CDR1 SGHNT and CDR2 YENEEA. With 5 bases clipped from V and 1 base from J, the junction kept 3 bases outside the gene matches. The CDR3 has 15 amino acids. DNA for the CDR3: TGTGCCAGCAGCCTTAGCGGGGGTTCCTACAATGAGCAGTTCTTC. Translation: CASSLSGGSYNEQFF. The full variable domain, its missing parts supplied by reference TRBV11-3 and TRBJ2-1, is EAGVVQSPRYKIIEKKQPVAFWCNPISGHNTLYWYLQNLGQGPELLIRYENEEAVDDSQLPKDRFSAERLKGVDSTLKIQPAELGDSAVYLCASSLSGGSYNEQFFGPGTRLTVL.

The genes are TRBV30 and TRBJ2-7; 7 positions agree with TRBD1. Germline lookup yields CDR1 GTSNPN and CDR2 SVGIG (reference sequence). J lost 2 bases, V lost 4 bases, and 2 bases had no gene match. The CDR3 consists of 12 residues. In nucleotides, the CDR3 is TGTGCCTGGAAAACAGGGGCCTACGAGCAGTACTTC. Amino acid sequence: CAWKTGAYEQYF.

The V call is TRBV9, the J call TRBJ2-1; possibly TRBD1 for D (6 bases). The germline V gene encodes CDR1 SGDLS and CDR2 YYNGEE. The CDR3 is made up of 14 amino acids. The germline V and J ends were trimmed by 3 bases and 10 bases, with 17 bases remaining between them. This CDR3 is CASSAWDIQGEQFF. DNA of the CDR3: TGTGCCAGCAGCGCCTGGGACATTCAGGGCGAGCAGTTCTTC.

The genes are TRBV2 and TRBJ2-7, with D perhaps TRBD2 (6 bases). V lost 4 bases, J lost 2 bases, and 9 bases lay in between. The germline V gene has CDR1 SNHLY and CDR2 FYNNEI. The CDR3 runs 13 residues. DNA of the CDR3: TGTGCCAGCAGTGTAAGCGGGCCCTACGAGCAGTACTTC. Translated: CASSVSGPYEQYF.

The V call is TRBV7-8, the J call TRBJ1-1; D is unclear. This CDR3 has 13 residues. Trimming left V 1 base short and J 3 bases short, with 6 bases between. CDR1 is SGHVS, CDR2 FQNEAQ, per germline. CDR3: CASSLGGDTEAFF. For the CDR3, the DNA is TGTGCCAGCAGCTTAGGGGGAGACACTGAAGCTTTCTTT.

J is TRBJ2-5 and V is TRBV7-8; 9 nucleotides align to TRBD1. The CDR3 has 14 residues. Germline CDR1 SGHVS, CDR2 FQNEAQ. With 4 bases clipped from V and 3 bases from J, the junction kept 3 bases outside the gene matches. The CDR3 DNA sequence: TGTGCCAGCAGCTCCGGGACAGGGAAAGAGACCCAGTACTTC. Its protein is CASSSGTGKETQYF.

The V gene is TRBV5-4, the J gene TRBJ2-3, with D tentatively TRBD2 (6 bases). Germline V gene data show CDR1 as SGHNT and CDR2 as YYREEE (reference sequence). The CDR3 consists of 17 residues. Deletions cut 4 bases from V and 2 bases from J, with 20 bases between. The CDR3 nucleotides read TGTGCCAGCAGCCCCGGTTTGCGCGGGGAACTCACAGATACGCAGTATTTT. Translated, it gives CASSPGLRGELTDTQYF.

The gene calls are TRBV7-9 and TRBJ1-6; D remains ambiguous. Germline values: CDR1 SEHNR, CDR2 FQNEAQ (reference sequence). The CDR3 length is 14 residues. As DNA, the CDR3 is TGTTCCGGCCAGAGGGAGTCCTATAATTCACCCCTCCACTTT. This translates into CSGQRESYNSPLHF.

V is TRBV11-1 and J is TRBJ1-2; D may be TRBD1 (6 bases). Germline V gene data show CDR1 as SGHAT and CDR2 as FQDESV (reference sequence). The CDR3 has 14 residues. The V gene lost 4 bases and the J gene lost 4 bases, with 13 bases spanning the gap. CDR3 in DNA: TGTGCCAGCAGCTACTCCGGGACACTCTATGGCTACACCTTC. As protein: CASSYSGTLYGYTF.

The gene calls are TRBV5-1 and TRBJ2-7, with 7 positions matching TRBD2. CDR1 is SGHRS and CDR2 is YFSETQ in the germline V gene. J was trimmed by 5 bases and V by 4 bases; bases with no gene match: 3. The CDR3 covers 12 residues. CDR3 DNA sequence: TGCGCCAGCAGCCCACGGGAGGACGAGCAGTACTTC. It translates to CASSPREDEQYF.

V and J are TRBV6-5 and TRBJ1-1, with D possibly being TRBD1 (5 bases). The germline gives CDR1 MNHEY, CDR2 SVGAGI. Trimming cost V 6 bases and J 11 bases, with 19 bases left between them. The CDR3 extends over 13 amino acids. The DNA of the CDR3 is TGTGCCAGCAGGGATACAGGCTCGAACATGGCTTTCTTT. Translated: CASRDTGSNMAFF.

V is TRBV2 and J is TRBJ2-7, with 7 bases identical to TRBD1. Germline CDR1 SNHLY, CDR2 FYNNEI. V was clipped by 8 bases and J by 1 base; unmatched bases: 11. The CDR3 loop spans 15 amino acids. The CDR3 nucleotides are TGTGCCAGCTATTCCGGGACAGCTCGATCCTACGAGCAGTACTTC. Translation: CASYSGTARSYEQYF.

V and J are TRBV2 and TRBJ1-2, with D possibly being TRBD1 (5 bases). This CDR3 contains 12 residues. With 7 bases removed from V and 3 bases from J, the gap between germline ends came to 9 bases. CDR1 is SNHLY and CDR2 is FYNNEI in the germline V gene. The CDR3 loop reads CASKDRDYGYTF. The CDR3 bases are TGTGCCAGCAAAGACAGAGACTATGGCTACACCTTC. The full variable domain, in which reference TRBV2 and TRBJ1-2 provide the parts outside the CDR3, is EPEVTQTPSHQVTQMGQEVILRCVPISNHLYFYWYRQILGQKVEFLVSFYNNEISEKSEIFDDQFSVERPDGSNFTLKIRSTKLEDSAMYFCASKDRDYGYTFGSGTRLTVV.

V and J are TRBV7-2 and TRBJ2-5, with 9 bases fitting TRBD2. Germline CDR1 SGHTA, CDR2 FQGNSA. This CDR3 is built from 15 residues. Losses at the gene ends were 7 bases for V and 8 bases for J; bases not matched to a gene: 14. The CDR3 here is CASTKRGAGWVTQYF. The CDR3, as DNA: TGTGCCAGCACCAAGCGGGGGGCCGGGTGGGTAACCCAGTACTTC.